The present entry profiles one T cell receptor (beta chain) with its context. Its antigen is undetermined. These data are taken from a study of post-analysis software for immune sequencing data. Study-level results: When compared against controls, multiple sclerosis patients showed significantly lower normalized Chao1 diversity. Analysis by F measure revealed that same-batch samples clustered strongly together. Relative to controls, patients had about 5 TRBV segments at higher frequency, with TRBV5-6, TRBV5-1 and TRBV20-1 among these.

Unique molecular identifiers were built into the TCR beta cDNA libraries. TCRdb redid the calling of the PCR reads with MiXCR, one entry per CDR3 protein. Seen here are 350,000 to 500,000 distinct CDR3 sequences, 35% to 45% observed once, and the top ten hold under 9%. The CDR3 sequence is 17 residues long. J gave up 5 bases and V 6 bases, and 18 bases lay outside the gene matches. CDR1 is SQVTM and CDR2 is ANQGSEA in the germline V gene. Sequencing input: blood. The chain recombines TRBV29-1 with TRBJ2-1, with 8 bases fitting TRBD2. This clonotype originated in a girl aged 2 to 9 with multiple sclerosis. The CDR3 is CSVKSLTLAGFHNEQFF. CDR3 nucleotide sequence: TGCAGCGTCAAGTCTCTCACTTTAGCGGGATTCCACAATGAGCAGTTCTTC.